The 4 T cell receptor beta chains listed next were all sequenced from one sample in a study of spatial heterogeneity in lung cancer. The sample's time point: sample taken at primary tumor resection. Whole RNA was taken from tumor, nontumor lung or frozen PBMC; it was then sequenced unsorted. From the 5' RACE reads, TCRdb called clonotypes with MiXCR, one entry per CDR3 protein. The sample holds fewer than 20,000 distinct CDR3 sequences, 20% to 25% seen once. This sample comprised PBMCs, obtained at surgery. The receptors were gathered from a female donor with early-stage non-small cell lung cancer.

The J gene is TRBJ2-7, the V gene TRBV20-1, with TRBD2 identical over 11 bases. With V trimmed by 6 bases and J by 6 bases, 10 bases remained unmatched. The CDR3 sequence is 14 residues long. Germline CDR1 is DFQATT and CDR2 is SNEGSKA (reference sequence). The CDR3, as DNA: TGCAGTGCCGTACAGACTAGCGGGACCCCCGAGCAGTACTTC. Translating it yields CSAVQTSGTPEQYF.

This clonotype was seen ten or more times. This sequence joins TRBV9 and TRBJ1-5, with D unclear. CDR1 is SGDLS and CDR2 is YYNGEE in the germline V gene. CDR3 length: 13 amino acids. Trimming took off 2 bases at V and 4 bases at J, with 7 bases between the two ends. CDR3 in amino acids: CASSVGPNQPQHF. The CDR3 DNA follows: TGTGCCAGCAGCGTGGGCCCAAATCAGCCCCAGCATTTT. The full variable domain, with the rest looked up from reference TRBV9 and TRBJ1-5, is DSGVTQTPKHLITATGQRVTLRCSPRSGDLSVYWYQQSLDQGLQFLIQYYNGEERAKGNILERFSAQQFPDLHSELNLSSLELGDSALYFCASSVGPNQPQHFGDGTRLSIL.

This clonotype was detected many times. This chain connects TRBV28 to TRBJ2-1; possible D gene TRBD1, 6 bases. The CDR3 loop spans 15 amino acids. CDR1 is MDHEN and CDR2 is SYDVKM in the germline V gene. The V gene lost 4 bases and the J gene lost 3 bases, with 13 bases spanning the gap. Written as DNA, the CDR3 is TGTGCCAGCAGTTCCCGGGACACATACTACAATGAGCAGTTCTTC. This codes for CASSSRDTYYNEQFF. Supplemented by reference TRBV28 and TRBJ2-1, the full variable domain reads DVKVTQSSRYLVKRTGEKVFLECVQDMDHENMFWYRQDPGLGLRLIYFSYDVKMKEKGDIPEGYSVSREKKERFSLILESASTNQTSMYLCASSSRDTYYNEQFFGPGTRLTVL.

This clonotype was counted at least ten times. The chain joins TRBV20-1 to TRBJ1-5; D is undetermined. The CDR3 loop spans 13 amino acids. Deletions cut 2 bases from V and 4 bases from J, with 9 bases between. Germline CDR1 is DFQATT and CDR2 is SNEGSKA (reference sequence). CDR3 sequence (DNA): TGCAGTGCTAGAACCACCCTAAATCAGCCCCAGCATTTT. This translates into CSARTTLNQPQHF.